The clone carrying this TCR beta chain was picked up one time. This sample was taken from a study of ipilimumab plus nivolumab after autologous stem cell transplantation. The data were produced by immunoSEQ multiplex PCR, yet TCRdb's version contains in-frame clones alone and is incomplete. The sample lists fewer than 45,000 clones; around 93% were seen once. Specimen: PBMCs, collected in a trial of ipilimumab plus nivolumab as post-transplant consolidation. The clonotype originates from a male donor with multiple myeloma.

This CDR3 is CASSIITGTNEKLFF. CDR3 sequence (DNA): TGTGCCAGTAGTATAATCACAGGGACTAATGAAAAACTGTTTTTT. The V call is TRBV19, the J call TRBJ1-4; TRBD1 is a possible D gene (6 bases). The V gene's germline CDR1 is LNHDA and CDR2 SQIVND (reference sequence). CDR3 length: 15 amino acids. V shed 2 bases and J shed 2 bases, with 9 bases lying between them.